The rows below give T cell receptor beta chains drawn from one sample of a study of cytomegalovirus exposure and HLA in healthy donors. The table came from immunoSEQ multiplex PCR; TCRdb's copy has only in-frame clones and leaves some out. The repertoire holds under 200,000 clones, with roughly 79% as singletons. Sequenced input: PBMCs. These receptors were obtained from a male donor in good health and CMV-seropositive. CDR3s include the opening cysteine and the closing phenylalanine or tryptophan. Each record gives: clone size, V gene, J gene, D gene, CDR3 DNA, CDR3 protein. A D gene is named only where the DNA matches it firmly. The size entry is marked missing in some rows and otherwise reads once, few, many or a size class.

>NA|TRBV14|TRBJ2-7|NA
TGTGCCAGCAGCCTTTTTCAGGCCTCCTACGAGCAGTACTTC
CASSLFQASYEQYF
>NA|TRBV7-9|TRBJ1-1|TRBD1
TGTGCCAGCAGCTCAGGGACAGGCTACGGGGCTTTCTTT
CASSSGTGYGAFF
>once|TRBV5-1|TRBJ2-3|NA
TGCGCCAGCAGACACGCCACAGATACGCAGTATTTT
CASRHATDTQYF
>NA|TRBV11-2|TRBJ1-4|TRBD1
TGTGCCAGCAGCCCACTCGCCGGGACAGGGAACGAAAAACTGTTTTTT
CASSPLAGTGNEKLFF
>NA|TRBV5-6|TRBJ2-1|NA
TGTGCCAGCAGCTTCGTGAATGAGCAGTTCTTC
CASSFVNEQFF
>NA|TRBV6-1|TRBJ1-3|TRBD1
TGTGCCAGCAGTGTGATACAGGGGGCTGGAAACACCATATATTTT
CASSVIQGAGNTIYF
>NA|TRBV29-1|TRBJ1-1|NA
TGCAGCGCTACGCCCAACAGGGCGCTCACTGAAGCTTTCTTT
CSATPNRALTEAFF
>NA|TRBV12-5|TRBJ1-6|NA
TGTGCTAGTGGTTTCCAGGTCAGGGGTAATTCACCCCTCCACTTT
CASGFQVRGNSPLHF
>NA|TRBV30|TRBJ1-2|TRBD1
TGTGCCTGGAGTGGACAGGGAGATGGCTACACCTTC
CAWSGQGDGYTF
>NA|TRBV7-9|TRBJ2-2|NA
TGTGCCAGCAGCTTTCGCGGGGCTAGTATAGCCGGGGAGCTGTTTTTT
CASSFRGASIAGELFF
>NA|TRBV7-8|TRBJ2-2|TRBD1
TGTGCCAGCAGCGCCCGGTGGGGGGGGGACAGGGGATTAACCGGGGAGCTGTTTTTT
CASSARWGGDRGLTGELFF
>NA|TRBV4-1|TRBJ1-3|NA
TGCGCCAGCAGCCAACGGGACTTCGGAAACACCATATATTTT
CASSQRDFGNTIYF
>NA|TRBV6-5|TRBJ1-2|NA
TGTGCCAGCAGTTCCGGATGGGGGGGAGGTGGCTACACCTTC
CASSSGWGGGGYTF
>NA|TRBV30|TRBJ1-2|NA
TGTGCCTGGAGTTGGGGTGGAGGGACCGCTGGCTACACCTTC
CAWSWGGGTAGYTF
>NA|TRBV6-5|TRBJ1-1|NA
TGTACCTCTCAGGGTAGGAACACTGAAGCTTTCTTT
CTSQGRNTEAFF
>NA|TRBV4-1|TRBJ2-2|NA
TGCGCCAGCAGCCAAGAACGGGGGTTGTCCACCGGGGAGCTGTTTTTT
CASSQERGLSTGELFF
>NA|TRBV7-3|TRBJ2-3|TRBD2
TGTGCCAGCAGCTTGGAGGGGACTAGCGGGGGGCCCCCCGATACGCAGTATTTT
CASSLEGTSGGPPDTQYF
>few|TRBV5-1|TRBJ1-1|TRBD1
TGCGCCAGCAGCTTTTACAGGGGGAGGTACACTGAAGCTTTCTTT
CASSFYRGRYTEAFF
>NA|TRBV30|TRBJ2-7|NA
TGTGCCTCCACGGGGTACGTGGAGTACGAGCAGTACTTC
CASTGYVEYEQYF
>NA|TRBV30|TRBJ1-3|NA
TGTGCCTGGATTTCAGGGTCTGGAAACACCATATATTTT
CAWISGSGNTIYF
>many|TRBV29-1|TRBJ1-1|NA
TGCAGCGTTTTTCCTAGTGGGAACACTGAAGCTTTCTTT
CSVFPSGNTEAFF
>NA|TRBV19|TRBJ1-2|TRBD1
TGTGCCAGTAGTGTGGGACAGAGTGAGTATGGCTACACCTTC
CASSVGQSEYGYTF
>NA|TRBV18|TRBJ1-1|NA
TGTGCCAGCTCACCACCGAATGGGCCGAACACTGAAGCTTTCTTT
CASSPPNGPNTEAFF
>few|TRBV10-2|TRBJ2-7|NA
TGCGCCAGCAGTGTCCCCGGGGTCTACGAGCAGTACTTC
CASSVPGVYEQYF
>NA|TRBV7-3|TRBJ2-7|TRBD2
TGTGCCAGCAGCTCATCACGGACTAGACGGGAGGGGGAGCAGTACTTC
CASSSSRTRREGEQYF
>NA|TRBV10-3|TRBJ1-1|TRBD1
TGTGCCATCAGGGACAGGGGGAACACTGAAGCTTTCTTT
CAIRDRGNTEAFF
>NA|TRBV9|TRBJ1-1|NA
TGTGCCAGCAGCGGAGGGTTAGACACTGAAGCTTTCTTT
CASSGGLDTEAFF
>NA|TRBV25-1|TRBJ1-5|NA
TGTGCCAGCAGTGAATTGGGAGGCAATCAGCCCCAGCATTTT
CASSELGGNQPQHF
>NA|TRBV7-3|TRBJ2-2|NA
TGTGCCAGCAGCCCGGCCGGAGGGGCCTCGAACACCGGGGAGCTGTTTTTT
CASSPAGGASNTGELFF
>NA|TRBV19|TRBJ2-1|NA
TGTGCCACCCAAAAGGAGGGGACCTACAATGAGCAGTTCTTC
CATQKEGTYNEQFF
>NA|TRBV9|TRBJ2-1|NA
TGTGCCAGCAGCGATGTGGGACAAAAGGCCAATGAGCAGTTCTTC
CASSDVGQKANEQFF
>NA|TRBV5-1|TRBJ2-3|NA
TGCGCCAGCAGCTTGGAGGGGGTAGTGGGAGATACGCAGTATTTT
CASSLEGVVGDTQYF
>NA|TRBV5-1|TRBJ2-7|TRBD1
TGCGCCAGCAGCTTTAATGGCGGGACAGGGGGCTCCGAGCAGTACTTC
CASSFNGGTGGSEQYF
>NA|TRBV6-6|TRBJ1-5|TRBD1
TGTGCCAGCAGTTACCAGGGGGCTAGCAATCAGCCCCAGCATTTT
CASSYQGASNQPQHF
>few|TRBV12-5|TRBJ1-2|NA
TGTGCTAGTGGTCCCCGCCCAAGAGATGGCTACACCTTC
CASGPRPRDGYTF
>NA|TRBV6-1|TRBJ1-2|NA
TGTGCCGGTCGCTCAGGTTCTAACTATGGCTACACCTTC
CAGRSGSNYGYTF
>NA|TRBV27|TRBJ2-2|TRBD1
TGTGCCAGCAGTCCCACCCGACAGGGGGCTAGGGAGCTGTTTTTT
CASSPTRQGARELFF
>NA|TRBV30|TRBJ1-6|TRBD1
TGTGCCTGGAGAAGGGGGCTGAATAATTCACCCCTCCACTTT
CAWRRGLNNSPLHF
>few|TRBV5-1|TRBJ2-3|NA
TGCGCCAGCAGCCCCCCCCTAGAACATACGCAGTATTTT
CASSPPLEHTQYF
>NA|TRBV7-2|TRBJ1-2|TRBD1
TGTGCCAGCAGCTCGACAGGGCATGGCTATGGCTACACCTTC
CASSSTGHGYGYTF
>NA|TRBV6-5|TRBJ2-7|TRBD1
TGTGCCAGCAGTTACTCGGGACAGGGCTCCTACGAGCAGTACTTC
CASSYSGQGSYEQYF
>NA|TRBV5-4|TRBJ2-1|TRBD2
TGTGCCAGCAGCTTTGGACTAGCGGTATACAATGAGCAGTTCTTC
CASSFGLAVYNEQFF
>NA|TRBV9|TRBJ1-5|NA
TGTGCCAGCAGCCGGGGGATTCGGGACCAGCCCCAGCATTTT
CASSRGIRDQPQHF
>few|TRBV27|TRBJ1-2|NA
TGTGCCAGCAGCCCCCAGGGAGGTATAATTAGCTACACCTTC
CASSPQGGIISYTF
>NA|TRBV15|TRBJ1-6|NA
TGTGCCACCAGTGTACGGTACCCTGAGAATTCACCCCTCCACTTT
CATSVRYPENSPLHF
>NA|TRBV30|TRBJ2-7|NA
TGTGCCTGGATGCAGGGATTTGGAGTCTACGAGCAGTACTTC
CAWMQGFGVYEQYF
>NA|TRBV7-9|TRBJ2-1|TRBD1
TGTGCCAGCAGCTACTCTCAGGGACAGGGCGACAATGAGCAGTTCTTC
CASSYSQGQGDNEQFF
>NA|TRBV4-2|TRBJ2-1|NA
TGTGCCAGCAGCCAAGAGAGGGGGCGGGGGGTCCAGGATGAGCAGTTCTTC
CASSQERGRGVQDEQFF
>NA|TRBV7-3|TRBJ1-6|NA
TGTGCCAGCAGCTTAGATGCGGGCCGGGATTCACCCCTCCACTTT
CASSLDAGRDSPLHF
>NA|TRBV6-5|TRBJ1-2|TRBD1
TGTGCCAGCAGTTATAGGGACAGGCCCTCCTTTGGCTACACCTTC
CASSYRDRPSFGYTF
>few|TRBV9|TRBJ1-1|NA
TGTGCCGGGTCTCAGGGCATGAACACTGAAGCTTTCTTT
CAGSQGMNTEAFF
>NA|TRBV5-1|TRBJ2-3|TRBD2
TGCGCCAGCAGCCCCGGGACTACCGATACGCAGTATTTT
CASSPGTTDTQYF
>NA|TRBV7-9|TRBJ1-1|TRBD1
TGTGCCAGCAGCGCCCCACAGGGGATGAACACTGAAGCTTTCTTT
CASSAPQGMNTEAFF
>few|TRBV4-3|TRBJ2-6|TRBD2
TGCGCCAGCAGCCCCTTAATTCCTAGCGGGGTAACCTCTGGGGCCAACGTCCTGACTTTC
CASSPLIPSGVTSGANVLTF
>NA|TRBV28|TRBJ2-5|TRBD1
TGTGCCAGCAGAGGGGCGGGGACAGGCCAAGAGACCCAGTACTTC
CASRGAGTGQETQYF
>few|TRBV2|TRBJ1-1|NA
TGTGCCAGCAGTGAAGAAGGAGGGGTGGGCACTGAAGCTTTCTTT
CASSEEGGVGTEAFF
>few|TRBV18|TRBJ1-2|TRBD1
TGTGCCAGCTCACCATACGGGACAGGGGGTAACTATGGCTACACCTTC
CASSPYGTGGNYGYTF
>few|TRBV2|TRBJ1-1|NA
TGTGCCAGCAGTGAAGTACAGGAAGCTTTCTTT
CASSEVQEAFF
>NA|TRBV2|TRBJ1-5|NA
TGTGCCAGCAGTGAAACCAGGGGCAATCAGCCCCAGCATTTT
CASSETRGNQPQHF